These 6 T cell receptor beta chains share one sample of origin, sequenced in a study of shared clonotypes between healthy human individuals. The data were produced by immunoSEQ multiplex PCR, yet TCRdb's version contains in-frame clones alone and is incomplete. The sample lists 2.5 million or so clones, around nine tenths occurring once. Sequencing was done on a sample of naive CD4+ T cells sorted from blood. Indicated subset: CD45RA+ positively selected. The source of these receptors is a man younger than 35 in good health.

Here the CDR3 DNA reads TGCGCCAGCAGCTTGGCGAGAGGCGTGAACACTGAAGCTTTCTTT. This encodes CASSLARGVNTEAFF. V usage is TRBV5-1 and J usage is TRBJ1-1; no clear D. Trimming took off 0 bases at V and 0 bases at J, with 9 bases between the two ends. The length of the CDR3 is 15 residues. Per the germline V gene, CDR1 is SGHRS and CDR2 is YFSETQ. Drawing the rest from reference TRBV5-1 and TRBJ1-1, the complete variable domain is KAGVTQTPRYLIKTRGQQVTLSCSPISGHRSVSWYQQTPGQGLQFLFEYFSETQRNKGNFPGRFSGRQFSNSRSEMNVSTLELGDSALYLCASSLARGVNTEAFFGQGTRLTVV.

This chain uses TRBV7-9 with TRBJ2-1; D gene uncertain. The V end lost 2 bases, the J end lost 15 bases, and 11 bases lay between the germline ends. This CDR3 has 11 amino acids. Germline V gene lookup returns CDR1 SEHNR and CDR2 FQNEAQ (reference sequence). The CDR3 DNA is TGTGCCAGCAGCTTATTAGAGCATCCGTTCTTC. This codes for CASSLLEHPFF.

The chain carries TRBV30 and TRBJ2-1; D perhaps matches TRBD2 (6 bases). The CDR3 has 13 amino acids. Germline V lookup: CDR1 GTSNPN, CDR2 SVGIG (reference sequence). The germline V and J ends were trimmed by 5 bases and 12 bases, with 20 bases remaining between them. CDR3 sequence reads: CAWRDSLETTQFF. CDR3 DNA: TGTGCCTGGCGGGACTCTCTAGAGACTACGCAGTTCTTC.

The chain links TRBV4-1 to TRBJ2-4, with 14 bases lining up with TRBD2. This CDR3 spans 16 amino acids. CDR1 is MGHRA and CDR2 is YSYEKL in the germline V gene. J lost 9 bases, V lost 0 bases, and 4 bases had no gene match. CDR3 nucleotides: TGCGCCAGCAGCCAAGATCGTGGGACTAGCGGGGGCATTCAGTACTTC. It is translated as CASSQDRGTSGGIQYF.

The chain is built from TRBV5-6 and TRBJ2-3; 7 bases fit TRBD1. Trimming cost V 0 bases and J 0 bases; bases outside gene matches: 4. CDR1 SGHDT and CDR2 YYEEEE come from the germline V gene. This CDR3 is 16 amino acids long. The CDR3 region is CASSLGDRASTDTQYF. In nucleotides, the CDR3 is TGTGCCAGCAGCTTGGGGGACAGAGCTAGCACAGATACGCAGTATTTT. Full variable domain (remainder filled in from reference TRBV5-6 and TRBJ2-3): DAGVTQSPTHLIKTRGQQVTLRCSPKSGHDTVSWYQQALGQGPQFIFQYYEEEERQRGNFPDRFSGHQFPNYSSELNVNALLLGDSALYLCASSLGDRASTDTQYFGPGTRLTVL.

V gene TRBV19 combines with J gene TRBJ1-2; D gene uncertain. There are 13 residues in the CDR3. V dropped 10 bases and J dropped 5 bases, with 17 bases sitting between them. The germline V gene encodes CDR1 LNHDA and CDR2 SQIVND (reference sequence). The CDR3 DNA reads as TGTGCCACCTCAGAGGCCGGGTCATATGGCTACACCTTC. Protein: CATSEAGSYGYTF.